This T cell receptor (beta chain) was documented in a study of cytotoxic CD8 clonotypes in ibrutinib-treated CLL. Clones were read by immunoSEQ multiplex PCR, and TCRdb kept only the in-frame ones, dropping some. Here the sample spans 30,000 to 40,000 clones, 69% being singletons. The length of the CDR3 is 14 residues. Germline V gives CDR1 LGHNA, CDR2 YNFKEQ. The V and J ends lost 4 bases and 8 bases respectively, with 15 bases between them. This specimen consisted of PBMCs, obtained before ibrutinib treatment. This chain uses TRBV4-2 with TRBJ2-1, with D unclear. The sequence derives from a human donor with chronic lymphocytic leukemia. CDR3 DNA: TGTGCCAGCAGCCCCTGGACCGATATACATGAGCAGTTCTTC. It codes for CASSPWTDIHEQFF.